Each of the 17 T cell receptor beta chains below was sequenced from the same sample in a study of tissue T cells after allogeneic stem cell transplantation. Clones were sequenced by immunoSEQ multiplex PCR, and TCRdb holds only the in-frame ones, with some missing. The data contain approximately 5,400 clones, 51% of them seen just once; the ten biggest clones take up about 10%. Time point indicated: mouse harvest day 7 after allogeneic transplant. Each mouse received 10^7 T-cell-depleted marrow cells plus 10^6 splenic CD5+ T cells by tail vein. The sample was gut tissue. The receptors originated from a female BALB/c mouse given C57BL/6 T cells with graft-versus-host disease after an allogeneic hematopoietic cell transplant.

Only a few counts were recorded for this clone. These gene names are mouse names. The read gets to within 1 residue of the CDR3 end, and the germline J gene fills in the rest. The rearrangement uses TRBV23 and TRBJ1-4; TRBD1, the table's D call, lacks a check against the DNA. Germline V lookup: CDR1 KGHTA, CDR2 FQNQQP. The CDR3 spans 15 residues. CDR3 DNA, as far as it was read: TGCTCCAGCAGTCCACCGGGACAGGGGTTCGAAAGATTATTT. It is translated as CSSSPPGQGFERLF. The full CDR3 protein reads CSSSPPGQGFERLFF.

The table lists this clone with a count of one. Gene names refer to mouse genes. The read comes to an end 1 residue before the CDR3 does, leaving the germline J gene to fill in the end. This chain uses TRBV12-1 with TRBJ2-7; 9 nucleotides line up with TRBD2. This CDR3 contains 14 residues. V lost 4 bases and J lost 1; bases outside the gene matches: 4. Germline V gene sequence: CDR1 SGHSN, CDR2 HYEKVE. CDR3 DNA, as far as it was read: TGTGCCAGCTCAAACTGGGGGGCGTCCTATGAACAGTAC. It translates to CASSNWGASYEQY. The whole CDR3 region reads CASSNWGASYEQYF.

Worth noting for this clone: Gene names denote mouse genes. The read falls 1 residue short of the CDR3 end, and the missing part is taken from the germline J gene. The chain recombines TRBV26 with TRBJ2-3; 7 nucleotides align to TRBD2. Germline V gives CDR1 KGHPV, CDR2 FQNQEV (reference sequence). The ends lost 3 bases at V and 0 bases at J; junction bases unmatched: 6. The CDR3 runs to 16 residues. The part of the CDR3 DNA that was read is TGTGCCAGCAGTCTCCTGACTGGGACTAGTGCAGAAACGCTGTAT. Its protein product is CASSLLTGTSAETLY. The full-length CDR3 reads as CASSLLTGTSAETLYF.

This clone was observed a handful of times. Gene names refer to mouse genes. The read terminates 1 residue before the CDR3 end, so the remaining end is supplied by the germline J gene. The V call is TRBV20, the J call TRBJ1-5, with D perhaps matching TRBD1 (6 bases). The CDR3 spans 15 residues. Germline CDR1 GFQATS, CDR2 STVNSAI. Trimming pared 0 bases from V and 5 bases from J, leaving 14 bases between. Incomplete CDR3 DNA: TGTGGTGCTAGGGATCCGGGGAAGGGGGACCAGGCTCCGCTT. Amino acid sequence: CGARDPGKGDQAPL. The whole CDR3 sequence is CGARDPGKGDQAPLF.

Details on this clone: Mouse germline and gene names are used. The read ends 1 residue before the CDR3 terminus; that terminus is restored from the germline J gene. This chain connects TRBV26 to TRBJ1-1; no definite D call. Germline V lookup: CDR1 KGHPV, CDR2 FQNQEV (reference sequence). The CDR3 covers 12 residues. The V end was cut by 2 bases, the J end by 2 bases, with 3 bases between. CDR3 sequence reads: CASSLNNTEVFF. Incomplete CDR3 DNA: TGTGCCAGCAGTCTGAACAACACAGAAGTCTTC.

Turning to this clone: Germline and genes here are mouse. Coverage ceases 1 residue before the CDR3 finishes, and the germline J gene fills in the end. The V gene is TRBV13-2, the J gene TRBJ2-5; D uncertain. V gave up 5 bases and J gave up 3 bases, with 4 bases separating them. The V gene's germline CDR1 is NNHNN and CDR2 SYGAGS (reference sequence). This CDR3 contains 11 residues. Incomplete CDR3 DNA: TGTGCCAGCGGGATACAAGACACCCAGTAC. This gives the protein CASGIQDTQY. From start to end, the CDR3 is CASGIQDTQYF.

This clone was detected only a few times. Gene names denote mouse genes. The read ends 1 residue before the CDR3 terminus; that terminus is restored from the germline J gene. The chain couples TRBV16 to TRBJ2-7; TRBD1 matches 9 bases. With V trimmed by 3 bases and J by 4 bases, 4 bases remained unmatched. The germline V gene encodes CDR1 SGHSA and CDR2 FRNQAP. The CDR3 loop spans 14 amino acids. The CDR3 loop reads CASSFRDRAYEQYF. The sequenced part of the CDR3 DNA is TGTGCAAGCAGCTTCCGGGACAGGGCTTATGAACAGTAC.

As to this clone: Gene names are mouse gene names. The CDR3 end is not reached by the read, which stops 1 residue before it; the germline J gene fills it in. The rearrangement links TRBV13-1 to TRBJ2-1; possibly TRBD1 for D (6 bases). There are 13 residues in the CDR3. From germline, CDR1 is NSHNY and CDR2 SYGAGN. Trimming removed 5 bases at V and 1 base at J, with 7 bases between. The sequenced part of the CDR3 DNA is TGTGCCAGCAGGGACAGAAACTATGCTGAGCAGTTC. This sequence encodes CASRDRNYAEQF. The CDR3, in full, reads CASRDRNYAEQFF.

Concerning this clone: Gene names and germline refer to mouse. The read stops 1 residue short of the end of the CDR3; the missing end is completed from the germline J gene. This chain links TRBV16 with TRBJ2-5; 10 bases are shared with TRBD2. V trimming: 4 bases; J trimming: 5 bases; junction bases outside the gene matches: 3. Germline loops: CDR1 SGHSA, CDR2 FRNQAP. CDR3 length equals 14 residues. CDR3 bases read: TGTGCAAGCAGCTCTTGGACTGGGGGAGACACCCAGTAC. This gives the protein CASSSWTGGDTQY. The entire CDR3 protein reads CASSSWTGGDTQYF.

This clone turned up a few times. All gene names here are mouse names. The read terminates 1 residue ahead of where the CDR3 ends, so the germline J gene completes it. The V and J genes are TRBV13-3 and TRBJ2-3; D gene uncertain. V lost 2 bases, J lost 0 bases, and 4 bases lay in between. The CDR3 sequence is 13 residues long. Germline lookup yields CDR1 NNHDY and CDR2 SYVADS. The part of the CDR3 DNA that was read is TGTGCCAGCAGTGACAGTAGTGCAGAAACGCTGTAT. This translates into CASSDSSAETLY. The entire CDR3 protein is CASSDSSAETLYF.

This clone was seen a handful of times. Mouse gene names apply. Read data end 1 residue before the CDR3 end; the end is taken from the germline J gene. The chain links TRBV3 to TRBJ1-2; TRBD1 aligns across 10 bases. Germline loops: CDR1 SNHLY, CDR2 FYNGKV (reference sequence). The CDR3 is made up of 14 amino acids. V was clipped by 4 bases and J by 2 bases; unmatched bases: 1. Partial CDR3 DNA: TGTGCCAGCAGCTGGGGACAGGGGAACTCCGACTACACC. Amino acids: CASSWGQGNSDYT. The entire CDR3 sequence reads CASSWGQGNSDYTF.

Worth noting for this clone: Mouse gene names apply. The DNA ends 1 residue before the CDR3 does, and the rest of the CDR3 is filled in from the germline J gene. The chain has TRBV16 and TRBJ1-5, with no clear D. Germline V gene sequence: CDR1 SGHSA, CDR2 FRNQAP. The CDR3 has 12 amino acids. V lost 5 bases and J lost 1, with 3 bases in between. CDR3 DNA, as far as it was read: TGTGCAAGCAGCCTCAACAACCAGGCTCCGCTT. Protein: CASSLNNQAPL. The full CDR3 sequence reads CASSLNNQAPLF.

With respect to this clone: Germline and genes here are mouse. Read data end 1 residue before the CDR3 end; the end is taken from the germline J gene. This chain links TRBV5 with TRBJ2-1, with D hard to call. V gave up 0 bases and J gave up 0 bases, with 6 bases separating them. This CDR3 comprises 15 residues. The germline V gene encodes CDR1 LGHNA and CDR2 YNLKQL (reference sequence). CDR3: CASSQEGFNYAEQFF. CDR3 bases read: TGTGCCAGCAGCCAAGAAGGGTTTAACTATGCTGAGCAGTTC.

Regarding this clone: Gene names refer to mouse genes. Sequencing ends 1 residue short of the CDR3 end; the germline J gene provides the rest. The chain recombines TRBV26 with TRBJ2-3, with D perhaps matching TRBD1 (6 bases). Germline lookup yields CDR1 KGHPV and CDR2 FQNQEV (reference sequence). The CDR3 runs 13 residues. The V and J ends lost 2 bases and 6 bases respectively, with 9 bases between them. The CDR3 DNA, read in part, is TGTGCCAGCAGTCTGACAGGGTCGGAAACGCTGTAT. Translating gives CASSLTGSETLY. The complete CDR3 reads CASSLTGSETLYF.

About this clone: Mouse names are used for the genes. The CDR3 end falls 1 residue outside the read, so it is completed with the germline J gene. J is TRBJ2-3 and V is TRBV23; TRBD2 reflects the table's D call only, with no check against the DNA. The length of the CDR3 is 15 residues. Germline lookup yields CDR1 KGHTA and CDR2 FQNQQP. The CDR3 bases that were read are TGCTCCAGCAGCCGGACTGGGGGTAGTGCAGAAACGCTGTAT. Protein: CSSSRTGGSAETLY. The whole CDR3 region reads CSSSRTGGSAETLYF. Drawing the rest from reference TRBV23 and TRBJ2-3, the complete variable domain is DAAVTQKPRYLIKMKGQEAEMKCIPEKGHTAVFWYQQKQSKELKFLIYFQNQQPLDQIDMVKERFSAVCPSSSLCSLGIRTCEAEDSALYLCSSSRTGGSAETLYFGSGTRLTVL.

A word on this clone: Each gene name is a mouse one. The DNA ends 1 residue before the CDR3 does, and the rest of the CDR3 is filled in from the germline J gene. The J gene is TRBJ2-7, the V gene TRBV13-1; 8 bases are a match to TRBD2. Germline V gene lookup returns CDR1 NSHNY and CDR2 SYGAGN. After removal of 2 bases from V and 4 bases from J, the junction contained 5 bases not matched to a gene. This CDR3 has 14 residues. The sequenced CDR3 bases are TGTGCCAGCAGTGAAAGGGGGGGCCCTTATGAACAGTAC. This gives the protein CASSERGGPYEQY. In full, the CDR3 reads CASSERGGPYEQYF.

Concerning this clone: Genes and germline are mouse. CDR3 protein: CASSLGGFSYEQYF. CDR3 DNA, as far as it was read: TGTGCCAGCAGCTTAGGTGGGTTCTCCTATGAACAGTAC. The V and J genes are TRBV3 and TRBJ2-7, with unresolved D. The read stops 1 residue short of the end of the CDR3; the missing end is completed from the germline J gene. Trimming pared 1 base from V and 0 bases from J, leaving 7 bases between. CDR1 and CDR2 (germline): SNHLY, FYNGKV (reference sequence). CDR3 length equals 14 residues.